This TCR beta chain derives from a study of tumor-infiltrating lymphocytes in primary liver carcinoma. Comment on this clonotype: As yet, its antigen is unknown. This may arise from a read error, as a much more abundant clone is one base away.

The researchers obtained blood RNA from unsorted whole blood and also extracted germline DNA. Making TCR beta cDNA involved approximately 0.5 ug total RNA and a constant-region primer. Slightly modified ARM-PCR with three nested multiplex PCR rounds yielded TCR beta libraries. The opening two PCR rounds, around 9 cycles each, paired TRBV1-TRBV30 forward primers with a C-beta reverse primer. MiXCR, run by TCRdb on the multiplex PCR reads, gives a single entry per CDR3 protein. The profile shows 310,000 or so distinct CDR3 sequences, roughly three fifths of them singletons. Study-level points and caveats: Overlap between tumor regions exceeded overlap of tumor with adjacent tissue or blood.

CDR1 and CDR2 (germline): MNHNS, SASEGT. There are 16 residues in the CDR3. The clonotype originates from a woman aged 30 to 39 with primary liver carcinoma and hepatitis B virus infection. The sample consisted of peripheral blood. The chain links TRBV6-1 to TRBJ1-4; D is unclear. CDR3 DNA sequence: TGTACCAGCAGTCCCCCCCGCAGACCAACTAATGAAAAACTGTTTTTT. It is translated as CTSSPPRRPTNEKLFF.